The TCR beta chain described here comes from a study of blood T cells in healthy people across ages. The extraction recovered at least 5.5 micrograms of total RNA per sample. The V segment lost 6 bases and the J segment 5 bases; nucleotides outside the gene matches: 12. The CDR3 has 15 residues. Germline CDR1 is DFQATT and CDR2 is SNEGSKA (reference sequence). Primers used in a second PCR of roughly 7 to 11 cycles were a sample-barcoded 5' primer and a J-beta primer mix. Each TCR beta cDNA got a 12-nucleotide random molecular identifier. Paired-end reads containing CDR3 totaled no fewer than 2.5 million for each sample. TCRdb called the 5' RACE reads again in MiXCR, with one record for every CDR3 protein. The table lists roughly 1.9 million distinct CDR3 sequences, 30% to 40% of them singletons, with 23% in the top ten.

V usage is TRBV20-1 and J usage is TRBJ2-5, with TRBD1 matching 10 bases. Sequencing was done on a sample of blood. The sequence came from a human donor in good health. CDR3 in DNA: TGCAGTGCCCTCCTCGCCGGGACAGGGGATGAGACCCAGTACTTC. Protein sequence: CSALLAGTGDETQYF.